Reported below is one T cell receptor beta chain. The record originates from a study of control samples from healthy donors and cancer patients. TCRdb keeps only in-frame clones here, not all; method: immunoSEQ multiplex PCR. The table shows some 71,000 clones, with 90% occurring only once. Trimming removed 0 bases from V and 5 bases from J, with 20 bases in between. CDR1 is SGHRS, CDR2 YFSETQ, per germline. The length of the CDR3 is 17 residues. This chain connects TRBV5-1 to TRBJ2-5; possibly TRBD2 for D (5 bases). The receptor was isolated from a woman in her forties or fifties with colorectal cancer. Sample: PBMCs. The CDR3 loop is CASSLGLDGSGWETQYF. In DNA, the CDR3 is TGCGCCAGCAGCTTGGGTCTTGATGGTTCGGGGTGGGAGACCCAGTACTTC.